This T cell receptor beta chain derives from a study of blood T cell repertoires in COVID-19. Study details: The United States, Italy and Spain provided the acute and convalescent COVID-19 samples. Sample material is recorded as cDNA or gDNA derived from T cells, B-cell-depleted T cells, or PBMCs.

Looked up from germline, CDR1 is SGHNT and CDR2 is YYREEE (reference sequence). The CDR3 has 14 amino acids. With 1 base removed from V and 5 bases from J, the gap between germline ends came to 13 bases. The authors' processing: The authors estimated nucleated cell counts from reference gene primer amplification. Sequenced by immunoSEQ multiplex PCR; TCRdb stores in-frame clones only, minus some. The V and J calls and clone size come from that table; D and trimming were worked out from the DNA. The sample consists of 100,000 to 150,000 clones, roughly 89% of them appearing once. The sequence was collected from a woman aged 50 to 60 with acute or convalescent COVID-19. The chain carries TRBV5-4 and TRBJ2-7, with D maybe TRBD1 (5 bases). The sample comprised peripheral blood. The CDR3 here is CASSLSTRVHEQYF. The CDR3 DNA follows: TGTGCCAGCAGCTTGTCGACCAGGGTCCACGAGCAGTACTTC.